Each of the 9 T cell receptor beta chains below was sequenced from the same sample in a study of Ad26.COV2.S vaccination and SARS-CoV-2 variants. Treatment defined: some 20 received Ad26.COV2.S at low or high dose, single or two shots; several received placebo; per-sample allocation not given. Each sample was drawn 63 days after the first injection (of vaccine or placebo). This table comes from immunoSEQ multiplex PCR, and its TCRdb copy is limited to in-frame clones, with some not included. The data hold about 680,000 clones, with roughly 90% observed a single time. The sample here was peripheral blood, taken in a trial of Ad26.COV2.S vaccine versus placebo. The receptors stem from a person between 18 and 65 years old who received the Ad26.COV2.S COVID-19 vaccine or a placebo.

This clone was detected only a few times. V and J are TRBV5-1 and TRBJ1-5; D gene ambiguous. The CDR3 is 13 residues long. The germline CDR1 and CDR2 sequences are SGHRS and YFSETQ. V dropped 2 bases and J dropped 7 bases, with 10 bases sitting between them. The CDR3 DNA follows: TGCGCCAGCAGCTTTTACCCCGGGCAGCCCCAGCATTTT. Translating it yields CASSFYPGQPQHF.

The CDR3 DNA is TGTGCCAGTAGTCAGGGGGACGGCACAGATACGCAGTATTTT. Its protein is CASSQGDGTDTQYF. The chain recombines TRBV19 with TRBJ2-3, with 7 nucleotides matching TRBD1. Germline loops: CDR1 LNHDA, CDR2 SQIVND (reference sequence). Trimming took 5 bases from V and 1 from J; bases not matched to a gene: 3. The CDR3 covers 14 residues.

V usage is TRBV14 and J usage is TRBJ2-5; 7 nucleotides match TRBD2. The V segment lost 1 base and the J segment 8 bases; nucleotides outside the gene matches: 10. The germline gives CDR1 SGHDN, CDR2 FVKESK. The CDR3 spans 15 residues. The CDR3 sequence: CASSQVSSGSFTQYF. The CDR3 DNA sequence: TGTGCCAGCAGCCAAGTATCTAGCGGCTCATTCACCCAGTACTTC.

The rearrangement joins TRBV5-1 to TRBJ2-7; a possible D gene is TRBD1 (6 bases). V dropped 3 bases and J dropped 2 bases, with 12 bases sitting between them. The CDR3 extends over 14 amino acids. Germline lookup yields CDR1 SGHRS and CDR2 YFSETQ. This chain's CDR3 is CASSWSGEPYEQYF. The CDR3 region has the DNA TGCGCCAGCAGCTGGTCAGGGGAGCCCTACGAGCAGTACTTC.

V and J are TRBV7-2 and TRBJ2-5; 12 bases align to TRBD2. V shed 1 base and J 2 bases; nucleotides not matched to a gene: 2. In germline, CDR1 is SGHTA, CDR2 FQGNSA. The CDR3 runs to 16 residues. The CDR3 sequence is CASSLELAGGQETQYF. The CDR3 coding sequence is TGTGCCAGCAGCTTAGAACTAGCGGGGGGTCAAGAGACCCAGTACTTC. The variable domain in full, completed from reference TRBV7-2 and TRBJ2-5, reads GAGVSQSPSNKVTEKGKDVELRCDPISGHTALYWYRQSLGQGLEFLIYFQGNSAPDKSGLPSDRFSAERTGGSVSTLTIQRTQQEDSAVYLCASSLELAGGQETQYFGPGTRLLVL.

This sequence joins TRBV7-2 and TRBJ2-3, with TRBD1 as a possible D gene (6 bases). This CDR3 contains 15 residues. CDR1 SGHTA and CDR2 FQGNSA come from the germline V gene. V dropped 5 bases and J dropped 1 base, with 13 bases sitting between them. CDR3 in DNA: TGTGCCAGCAGCCAAAACAGGGCGGGCACAGATACGCAGTATTTT. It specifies CASSQNRAGTDTQYF.

As DNA, the CDR3 is TGTGCCTGGACCCTCCGGGACAGGTTCCACGAGCAGTACTTC. As protein: CAWTLRDRFHEQYF. V gene TRBV30 combines with J gene TRBJ2-7; 8 bases map to TRBD1. The CDR3 has 14 amino acids. Trimming removed 4 bases from V and 5 bases from J; junction bases left unmatched: 10. The germline V gene has CDR1 GTSNPN and CDR2 SVGIG (reference sequence).

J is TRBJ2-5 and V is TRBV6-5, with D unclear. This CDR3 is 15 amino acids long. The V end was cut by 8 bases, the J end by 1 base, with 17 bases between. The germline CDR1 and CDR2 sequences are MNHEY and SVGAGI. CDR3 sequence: CASAANGAIQETQYF. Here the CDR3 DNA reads TGTGCCAGCGCCGCGAACGGTGCGATCCAAGAGACCCAGTACTTC.

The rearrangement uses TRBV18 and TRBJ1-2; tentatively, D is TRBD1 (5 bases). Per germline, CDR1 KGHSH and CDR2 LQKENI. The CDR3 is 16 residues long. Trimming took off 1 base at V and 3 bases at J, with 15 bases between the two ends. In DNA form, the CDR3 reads TGTGCCAGCTCACCACGAGATCGGCAGGGATACTATGGCTACACCTTC. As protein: CASSPRDRQGYYGYTF.